A selection of T cell receptor beta chains follows, all from one sample in a study of T cells in Graves' hyperthyroidism and ophthalmopathy. TCRdb redid the calling of the multiplex PCR reads with MiXCR, one entry per CDR3 protein. The table lists roughly 750,000 distinct CDR3 sequences, around 17% of them singletons, with under 9.5% in the top ten. The sample consisted of blood. These receptor sequences come from a man younger than 35 with Graves' hyperthyroidism. Each CDR3 is given with its conserved first and last residue. D genes are given only for firm matches. Size is omitted from some rows. Given values are once, few, many or a class for expanded clones.

>TRBJ2-1|NA|TRBV20-1|few
CSAPPQGAEFIYNEQFF
TGCAGTGCCCCCCCCCAGGGAGCCGAATTTATATACAATGAGCAGTTCTTC
>TRBJ1-1|NA|TRBV20-1|few
CSVWGHRERITEAFF
TGCAGTGTTTGGGGGCACAGGGAGCGGATCACTGAAGCTTTCTTT
>TRBJ1-3|NA|TRBV28|many
CASRDGRYSGNTIYF
TGTGCCAGCAGAGATGGACGGTACTCTGGAAACACCATATATTTT
>TRBJ2-5|TRBD2|TRBV24-1|NA
CATSDQIAGREETQYF
TGTGCCACCAGTGACCAGATAGCGGGGAGAGAAGAGACCCAGTACTTC
>TRBJ2-3|TRBD2|TRBV28|few
CASSFSRLAGGEDTQYF
TGTGCCAGCAGTTTTTCCCGACTAGCGGGAGGCGAAGATACGCAGTATTTT
>TRBJ1-5|NA|TRBV24-1|NA
CATSDHGNQPQHF
TGTGCCACCAGTGATCACGGTAATCAGCCCCAGCATTTT
>TRBJ2-3|TRBD1|TRBV19|NA
CASRNNRGSDTQYF
TGTGCCAGTAGGAATAACAGGGGATCGGATACGCAGTATTTT
>TRBJ2-7|TRBD2|TRBV6-2/TRBV6-3|few
CATPSRRTSGMGEQYF
TGTGCCACCCCCAGTCGCCGGACTAGCGGGATGGGCGAGCAGTACTTC
>TRBJ2-3|TRBD2|TRBV11-2|many
CASSLRREGGDTQYF
TGTGCCAGCAGCTTAAGACGGGAGGGGGGAGATACGCAGTATTTT
>TRBJ2-5|NA|TRBV27|many
CASSKYSGGQETQYF
TGTGCCAGCAGCAAGTACTCCGGAGGCCAAGAGACCCAGTACTTC
>TRBJ2-5|NA|TRBV19|many
CASSPPGGVGQETQYF
TGTGCCAGTTCCCCGCCTGGGGGTGTCGGGCAAGAGACCCAGTACTTC
>TRBJ2-5|NA|TRBV5-5|many
CASRAGGLQETQYF
TGTGCCAGCAGGGCCGGGGGGCTTCAAGAGACCCAGTACTTC
>TRBJ1-1|TRBD1|TRBV7-7|few
CASSPQGWIPEAFF
TGTGCCAGCAGCCCACAGGGGTGGATCCCTGAAGCTTTCTTT
>TRBJ2-1|NA|TRBV12-5|many
CASGLSTSSYNEQFF
TGTGCTAGTGGCTTATCTACCAGCTCCTACAATGAGCAGTTCTTC
>TRBJ2-2|NA|TRBV28|NA
CASSQEHSTITGELFF
TGTGCCAGCAGTCAAGAGCACAGCACAATCACCGGGGAGCTGTTTTTT
>TRBJ2-7|TRBD1|TRBV30|NA
CAWRGDRDSEQYF
TGTGCCTGGAGGGGAGACAGGGACAGCGAGCAGTACTTC
>TRBJ2-1|NA|TRBV27|many
CASSPRERADYNEQFF
TGTGCCAGCAGTCCGAGGGAGCGGGCCGACTACAATGAGCAGTTCTTC
>TRBJ1-6|NA|TRBV30|many
CAWSGSSPLHF
TGTGCCTGGAGTGGCAGTTCACCCCTCCACTTT
>TRBJ2-4|TRBD2|TRBV10-3|few
CATGAGGPSIREAKNIQYF
TGTGCCACTGGGGCGGGAGGGCCATCGATACGCGAAGCCAAAAACATTCAGTACTTC
>TRBJ1-1|NA|TRBV7-9|many
CASSPGRGGTEAFF
TGTGCCAGCTCACCAGGCAGGGGAGGAACTGAAGCTTTCTTT
>TRBJ1-2|NA|TRBV30|many
CAWSGPGRGGYTF
TGTGCCTGGAGTGGCCCGGGGAGGGGTGGCTACACCTTC
>TRBJ2-7|NA|TRBV7-2|few
CASSLAHRHEQYF
TGTGCCAGCAGCTTAGCTCATCGCCACGAGCAGTACTTC
>TRBJ1-4|NA|TRBV6-5|NA
CASSYSGPINEKLFF
TGTGCCAGCAGTTACTCAGGACCGATTAATGAAAAACTGTTTTTT
>TRBJ2-1|TRBD2|TRBV2|many
CASRASGRSYNEQFF
TGTGCCAGCAGGGCGAGCGGGAGATCCTACAATGAGCAGTTCTTC
>TRBJ2-3|NA|TRBV6-5|few
CASSYSQGDTQYF
TGTGCCAGCAGTTACTCCCAAGGGGATACGCAGTATTTT
>TRBJ2-3|NA|TRBV19|NA
CASSITHTQYF
TGTGCCAGTAGTATAACTCATACGCAGTATTTT
>TRBJ1-5|NA|TRBV29-1|NA
CSVEVSGNQPQHF
TGCAGCGTTGAAGTTTCGGGCAATCAGCCCCAGCATTTT
>TRBJ2-7|TRBD1|TRBV6-5|many
CASSYPQDRGRYEQYF
TGTGCCAGCAGTTACCCACAGGACAGGGGCCGGTACGAGCAGTACTTC
>TRBJ2-1|TRBD2|TRBV20-1|NA
CSARDARTSGDNEQFF
TGCAGTGCTAGAGATGCTCGGACTAGTGGGGACAATGAGCAGTTCTTC
>TRBJ2-3|TRBD2|TRBV20-1|NA
CSARDRGSTDTQYF
TGCAGTGCTAGAGATCGCGGGAGTACAGATACGCAGTATTTT
>TRBJ2-3|NA|TRBV24-1|many
CATSSRADTQYF
TGTGCCACCAGCTCCCGAGCAGATACGCAGTATTTT
>TRBJ1-1|NA|TRBV28|many
CASRLPQGNTEAFF
TGTGCCAGCAGACTACCACAGGGAAACACTGAAGCTTTCTTT
>TRBJ2-5|TRBD2|TRBV7-8|once
CASSLGWTSGNQEAQYF
TGTGCCAGCAGCTTAGGATGGACTAGCGGGAACCAAGAGGCCCAGTACTTC
>TRBJ2-1|NA|TRBV5-1|NA
CASSLVAYDNEQFF
TGTGCCAGCAGCTTGGTAGCCTACGACAATGAGCAGTTCTTC
>TRBJ2-1|NA|TRBV6-5|many
CASSFGPRAYNEQFF
TGTGCCAGCAGTTTTGGGCCGAGGGCCTACAATGAGCAGTTCTTC
>TRBJ1-1|NA|TRBV12-3/TRBV12-4|many
CASSTDREAFF
TGTGCCAGCAGTACGGACAGAGAAGCTTTCTTT
>TRBJ2-3|NA|TRBV6-2/TRBV6-3|many
CASSYGVVIGADTQYF
TGTGCCAGCAGTTACGGGGTAGTGATTGGCGCAGATACGCAGTATTTT
>TRBJ2-1|NA|TRBV11-2|many
CASSLGPGFYNEQFF
TGTGCCAGCAGCTTAGGGCCCGGGTTCTACAATGAGCAGTTCTTC
>TRBJ1-4|NA|TRBV2|few
CASTRGDEEKLFF
TGTGCCAGCACCAGGGGAGACGAGGAAAAACTGTTTTTT
>TRBJ2-3|NA|TRBV7-2|NA
CASSLEALSTDTQYF
TGTGCCAGCAGCTTAGAGGCCCTAAGCACAGATACGCAGTATTTT
>TRBJ2-3|TRBD2|TRBV20-1|many
CSASKVGLVPDTQYF
TGCAGTGCTAGTAAGGTGGGACTAGTTCCAGATACGCAGTATTTT
>TRBJ2-3|NA|TRBV6-1|few
CASSGWANTDTQYF
TGTGCCAGCAGTGGTTGGGCTAACACAGATACGCAGTATTTT